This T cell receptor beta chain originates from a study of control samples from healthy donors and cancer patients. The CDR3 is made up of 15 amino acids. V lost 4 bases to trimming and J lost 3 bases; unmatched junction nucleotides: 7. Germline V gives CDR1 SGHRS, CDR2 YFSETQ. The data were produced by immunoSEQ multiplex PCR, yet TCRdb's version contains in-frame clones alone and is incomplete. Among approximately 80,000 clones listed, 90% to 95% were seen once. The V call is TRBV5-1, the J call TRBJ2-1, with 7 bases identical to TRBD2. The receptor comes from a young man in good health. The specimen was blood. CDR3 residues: CASSLGGGLYNEQFF. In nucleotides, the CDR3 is TGCGCCAGCAGCCTCGGCGGGGGACTCTACAATGAGCAGTTCTTC.